One and the same sample provided the 13 T cell receptor beta chains below, sequenced in a study of cytomegalovirus exposure and HLA in healthy donors. In the PCR, 60 Vbeta and 13 Jbeta primers were used. Only in-frame clones appear in the TCRdb table, and some are missing; sequencing was by immunoSEQ multiplex PCR. There are fewer than 90,000 clones in the sample; about three quarters occur only once, and about 2.7% lies in the top ten. The sample comprised PBMCs. The receptor set was obtained from a male donor in good health and CMV-seropositive.

This sequence joins TRBV30 and TRBJ2-5; 9 nucleotides match TRBD1. The end of the DNA aligns better with TRBJ2-7, so the J call may be wrong. Per the germline V gene, CDR1 is GTSNPN and CDR2 is SVGIG (reference sequence). This CDR3 comprises 14 residues. The CDR3 bases are TGTGCCTGGAATTCCGGGACAGGGCATTACGAGCAGTACTTC. Its translation is CAWNSGTGHYEQYF.

This clone was observed a handful of times. The chain employs TRBV6-5 and TRBJ2-5; D may be TRBD2 (6 bases). V lost 7 bases and J lost 9, with 24 bases in between. The CDR3 sequence is 15 residues long. The germline gives CDR1 MNHEY, CDR2 SVGAGI. For the CDR3, the DNA is TGTGCCAGCATGCCGGGACTGGGTGGTGCATCGGCCCAGTACTTC. Protein sequence: CASMPGLGGASAQYF.

The chain links TRBV5-1 to TRBJ2-7, with TRBD2 identical over 9 bases. In germline, CDR1 is SGHRS, CDR2 YFSETQ. The CDR3 covers 16 residues. The V segment lost 5 bases and the J segment 0 bases; nucleotides outside the gene matches: 9. DNA of the CDR3: TGCGCCAGCAGTTACCTAGCGGGATTAAGCTCCTACGAGCAGTACTTC. Translating gives CASSYLAGLSSYEQYF.

This clone has just a few counts. This chain joins TRBV7-2 and TRBJ2-5; unclear D gene. The V and J ends lost 5 bases and 2 bases respectively, with 12 bases between them. The CDR3 totals 14 residues. Germline V lookup: CDR1 SGHTA, CDR2 FQGNSA. Here the CDR3 DNA reads TGTGCCAGCAGCCCCCGACACGAGCAAGAGACCCAGTACTTC. This encodes CASSPRHEQETQYF.

The chain joins TRBV4-1 to TRBJ2-1; D remains unclear. Trimming left V 2 bases short and J 6 bases short, with 20 bases between. The CDR3 totals 17 residues. Germline lookup yields CDR1 MGHRA and CDR2 YSYEKL. The CDR3 DNA is TGCGCCAGCAGCCAAAAAGCCCGGGTGGCTCCTTCCAATGAGCAGTTCTTC. Translating it yields CASSQKARVAPSNEQFF.

Concerning this clone itself: An end of the junction differs from the germline gene, which may be a read error. V usage is TRBV5-1 and J usage is TRBJ2-5; TRBD2 agrees at 9 bases. The length of the CDR3 is 14 residues. CDR1 and CDR2 (germline): SGHRS, YFSETQ. The CDR3: CASSLAGTEDTQYF. The CDR3 DNA sequence: TGCGCCAGCAGCCTAGCGGGGACCGAAGATACCCAGTACTTC.

The chain combines TRBV9 with TRBJ2-5; TRBD2 aligns across 14 bases. The CDR3 totals 15 residues. V lost 3 bases, J lost 4 bases, and 2 bases stayed unmatched. The germline gives CDR1 SGDLS, CDR2 YYNGEE. The CDR3 sequence: CASSDGTSGRETQYF. Written as DNA, the CDR3 is TGTGCCAGCAGCGACGGGACTAGCGGGAGAGAGACCCAGTACTTC.

J is TRBJ2-5 and V is TRBV7-9; 11 bases fit TRBD1. From germline, CDR1 is SEHNR and CDR2 FQNEAQ (reference sequence). The CDR3 has 15 residues. Germline trimming cut 3 bases from V and 4 bases from J; bases unmatched to any gene: 4. The CDR3 region is CASSLGTGGGETQYF. In DNA form, the CDR3 reads TGTGCCAGCAGCTTGGGGACAGGGGGAGGAGAGACCCAGTACTTC.

Points on this clone: Mismatch with germline at one junction end may stem from a read error. The CDR3 DNA is TGTGCCAGCAGCCCGGGATACGGGCAGTACTTC. Encoded protein: CASSPGYGQYF. The chain couples TRBV5-8 to TRBJ2-7; D might be TRBD2 (5 bases). CDR1 is SGHTS and CDR2 is YDEGEE in the germline V gene. The CDR3 loop spans 11 amino acids. Full variable domain (outside the CDR3, taken from reference TRBV5-8 and TRBJ2-7): EAGVTQSPTHLIKTRGQQATLRCSPISGHTSVYWYQQALGLGLQFLLWYDEGEERNRGNFPPRFSGRQFPNYSSELNVNALELEDSALYLCASSPGYGQYFGPGTRLTVT.

In regard to this clone: One junction end disagrees with the germline gene, perhaps due to a read error. The rearrangement joins TRBV28 to TRBJ1-2, with a tentative D call TRBD1 (6 bases). Germline V gives CDR1 MDHEN, CDR2 SYDVKM. The CDR3 spans 11 residues. The CDR3 sequence: CASSSITGSSF. CDR3 nucleotide sequence: TGTGCCAGCAGTTCTATAACAGGGTCCTCCTTC.

The chain combines TRBV7-6 with TRBJ2-1, with TRBD2 as a possible D gene (5 bases). The CDR3 consists of 15 residues. Germline lookup yields CDR1 SGHVS and CDR2 FNYEAQ. The V end lost 6 bases, the J end lost 0 bases, and 12 bases lay between the germline ends. Written as DNA, the CDR3 is TGTGCCAGCAGTCGAACGGGAAGCTCCTACAATGAGCAGTTCTTC. It codes for CASSRTGSSYNEQFF. Full variable domain (rest looked up from reference TRBV7-6 and TRBJ2-1): GAGVSQSPRYKVTKRGQDVALRCDPISGHVSLYWYRQALGQGPEFLTYFNYEAQQDKSGLPNDRFSAERPEGSISTLTIQRTEQRDSAMYRCASSRTGSSYNEQFFGPGTRLTVL.

The rearrangement uses TRBV5-1 and TRBJ2-7; 7 positions match TRBD2. J gave up 4 bases and V 0 bases, and 10 bases lay outside the gene matches. In germline, CDR1 is SGHRS, CDR2 YFSETQ. The CDR3 is 16 amino acids. The CDR3 region has the DNA TGCGCCAGCAGCTTGGAGGGTGTGGGAGGGCCGTACGAGCAGTACTTC. This translates into CASSLEGVGGPYEQYF.

The chain uses TRBV27 and TRBJ1-5; D not certain. This CDR3 region has 14 residues. V was shortened by 5 bases and J by 6 bases, with 14 bases between the two germline ends. The germline V gene has CDR1 MNHEY and CDR2 SMNVEV (reference sequence). Written as DNA, the CDR3 is TGTGCCAGCAGTCCGCGGGCTATCGGTCAGCCCCAGCATTTT. Translated, it gives CASSPRAIGQPQHF.